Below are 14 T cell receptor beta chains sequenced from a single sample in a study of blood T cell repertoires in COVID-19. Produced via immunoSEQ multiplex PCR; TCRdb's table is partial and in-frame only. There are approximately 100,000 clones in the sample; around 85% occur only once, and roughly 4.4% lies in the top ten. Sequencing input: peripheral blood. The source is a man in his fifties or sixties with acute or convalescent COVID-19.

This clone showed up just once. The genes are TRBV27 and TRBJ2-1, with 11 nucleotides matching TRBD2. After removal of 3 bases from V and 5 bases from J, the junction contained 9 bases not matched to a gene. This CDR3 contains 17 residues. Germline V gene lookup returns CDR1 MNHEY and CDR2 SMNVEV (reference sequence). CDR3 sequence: CASSFLTGTSGNNEQFF. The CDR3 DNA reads TGTGCCAGCAGTTTTTTAACCGGGACTAGCGGTAACAATGAGCAGTTCTTC.

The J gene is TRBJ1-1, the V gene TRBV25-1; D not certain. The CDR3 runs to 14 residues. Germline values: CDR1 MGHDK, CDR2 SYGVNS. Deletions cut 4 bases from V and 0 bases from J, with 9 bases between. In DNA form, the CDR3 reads TGTGCCAGCAGTGCCAGAGGGTTGAACACTGAAGCTTTCTTT. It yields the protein CASSARGLNTEAFF.

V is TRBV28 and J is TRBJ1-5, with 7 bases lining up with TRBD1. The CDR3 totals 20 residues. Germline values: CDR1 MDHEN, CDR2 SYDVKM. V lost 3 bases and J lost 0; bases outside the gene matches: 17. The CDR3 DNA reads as TGTGCCAGCAGTTTCGTAAAGGGGGCAAGCGCAGACTATAGCAATCAGCCCCAGCATTTT. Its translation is CASSFVKGASADYSNQPQHF.

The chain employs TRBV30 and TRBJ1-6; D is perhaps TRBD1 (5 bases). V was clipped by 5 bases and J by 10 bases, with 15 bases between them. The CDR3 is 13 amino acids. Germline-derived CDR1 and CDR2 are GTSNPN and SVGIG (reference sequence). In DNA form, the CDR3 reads TGTGCCTGGGGCGGGACTTATCCCTCACCCCTCCACTTT. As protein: CAWGGTYPSPLHF. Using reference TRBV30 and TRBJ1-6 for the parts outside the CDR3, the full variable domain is SQTIHQWPATLVQPVGSPLSLECTVEGTSNPNLYWYRQAAGRGLQLLFYSVGIGQISSEVPQNLSASRPQDRQFILSSKKLLLSDSGFYLCAWGGTYPSPLHFGNGTRLTVT.

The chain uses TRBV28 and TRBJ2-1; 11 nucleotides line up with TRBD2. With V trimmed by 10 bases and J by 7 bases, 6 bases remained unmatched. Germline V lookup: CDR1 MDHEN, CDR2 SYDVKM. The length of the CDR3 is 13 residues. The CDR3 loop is CATTRTSGNEQFF. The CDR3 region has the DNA TGTGCCACCACGAGGACTAGCGGGAATGAGCAGTTCTTC.

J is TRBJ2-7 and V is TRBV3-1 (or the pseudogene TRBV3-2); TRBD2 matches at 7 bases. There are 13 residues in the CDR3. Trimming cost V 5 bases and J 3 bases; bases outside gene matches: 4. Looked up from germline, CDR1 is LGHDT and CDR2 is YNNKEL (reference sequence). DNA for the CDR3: TGTGCCAGCAGCACGGGGGGACTCTACGAGCAGTACTTC. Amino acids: CASSTGGLYEQYF.

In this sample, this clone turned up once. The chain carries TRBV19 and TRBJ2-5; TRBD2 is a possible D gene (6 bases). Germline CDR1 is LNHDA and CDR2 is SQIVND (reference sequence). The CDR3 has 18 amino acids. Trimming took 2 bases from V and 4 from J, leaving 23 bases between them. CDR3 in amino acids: CASSITNFRGIAGETQYF. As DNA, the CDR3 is TGTGCCAGTAGTATAACTAATTTCCGGGGGATTGCCGGAGAGACCCAGTACTTC.

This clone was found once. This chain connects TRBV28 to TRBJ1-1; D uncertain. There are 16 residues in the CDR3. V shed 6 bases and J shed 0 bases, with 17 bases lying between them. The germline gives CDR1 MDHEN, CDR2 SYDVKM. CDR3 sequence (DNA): TGTGCCAGCAGGACCTACGACGGGAGCATGAACACTGAAGCTTTCTTT. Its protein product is CASRTYDGSMNTEAFF.

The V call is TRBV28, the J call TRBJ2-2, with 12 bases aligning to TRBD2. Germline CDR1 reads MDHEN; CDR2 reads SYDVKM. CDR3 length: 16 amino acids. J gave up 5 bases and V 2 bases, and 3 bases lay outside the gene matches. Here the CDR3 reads CASSLVGTSGTGELFF. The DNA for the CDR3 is TGTGCCAGCAGTTTAGTGGGGACTAGCGGGACCGGGGAGCTGTTTTTT.

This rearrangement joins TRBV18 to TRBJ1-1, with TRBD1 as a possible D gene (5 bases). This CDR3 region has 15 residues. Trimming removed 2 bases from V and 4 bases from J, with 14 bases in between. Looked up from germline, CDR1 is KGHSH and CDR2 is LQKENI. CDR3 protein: CASSPELGGTTEAFF. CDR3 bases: TGTGCCAGCTCACCAGAACTGGGGGGGACCACTGAAGCTTTCTTT. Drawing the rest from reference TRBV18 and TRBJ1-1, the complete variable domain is NAGVMQNPRHLVRRRGQEARLRCSPMKGHSHVYWYRQLPEEGLKFMVYLQKENIIDESGMPKERFSAEFPKEGPSILRIQQVVRGDSAAYFCASSPELGGTTEAFFGQGTRLTVV.

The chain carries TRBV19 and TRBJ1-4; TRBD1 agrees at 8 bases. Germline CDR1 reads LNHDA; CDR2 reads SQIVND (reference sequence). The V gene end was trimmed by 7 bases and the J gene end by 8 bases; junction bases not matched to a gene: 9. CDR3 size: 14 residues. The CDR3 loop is CASTADRAGEKLFF. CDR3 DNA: TGTGCCAGTACCGCGGACAGGGCCGGCGAAAAACTGTTTTTT. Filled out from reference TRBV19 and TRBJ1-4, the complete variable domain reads DGGITQSPKYLFRKEGQNVTLSCEQNLNHDAMYWYRQDPGQGLRLIYYSQIVNDFQKGDIAEGYSVSREKKESFPLTVTSAQKNPTAFYLCASTADRAGEKLFFGSGTQLSVL.

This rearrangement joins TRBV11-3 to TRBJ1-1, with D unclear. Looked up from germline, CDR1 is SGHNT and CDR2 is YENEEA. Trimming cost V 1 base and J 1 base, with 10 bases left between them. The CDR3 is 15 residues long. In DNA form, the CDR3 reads TGTGCCAGCAGCTTAGTCCCTTCTTCGAACACTGAAGCTTTCTTT. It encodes CASSLVPSSNTEAFF.

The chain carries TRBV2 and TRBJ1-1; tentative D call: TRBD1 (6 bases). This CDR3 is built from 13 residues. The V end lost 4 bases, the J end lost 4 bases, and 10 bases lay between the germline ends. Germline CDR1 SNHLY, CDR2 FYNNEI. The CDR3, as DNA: TGTGCCAGCAGTGTTGTAGGGGGCACTGAAGCTTTCTTT. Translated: CASSVVGGTEAFF.

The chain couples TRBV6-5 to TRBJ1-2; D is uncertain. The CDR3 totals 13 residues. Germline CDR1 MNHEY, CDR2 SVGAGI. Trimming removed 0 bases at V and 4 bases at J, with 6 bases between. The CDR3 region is CASSYSHIYGYTF. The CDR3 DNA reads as TGTGCCAGCAGTTACTCGCACATCTATGGCTACACCTTC.